This is a list of T cell receptor beta chains from one sample in a study of blood T cells in healthy people across ages. TCRdb re-derived calls from the 5' RACE reads in MiXCR, one entry per CDR3 protein. The sample holds about 1,800,000 distinct CDR3 sequences, approximately 30% seen once. Input material: blood. These receptors originate from a young woman in good health. The conserved cysteine and the conserved F or W are not part of the CDR3 here. Fields, in order: CDR3 length, J gene, V gene, CDR3 protein.

cdr3_length: 12; j_call: TRBJ2-3; v_call: TRBV29-1; cdr3_aa: SAQVHERADTQY
cdr3_length: 12; j_call: TRBJ2-1; v_call: TRBV20-1; cdr3_aa: SAVQPGGYNEQF
cdr3_length: 13; j_call: TRBJ1-6; v_call: TRBV7-3; cdr3_aa: ASSLDRGGNSPRH
cdr3_length: 14; j_call: TRBJ2-3; v_call: TRBV12-3/TRBV12-4; cdr3_aa: ASRAITSGRADTQY
cdr3_length: 13; j_call: TRBJ2-3; v_call: TRBV20-1; cdr3_aa: SALGLPEHTDTQY
cdr3_length: 14; j_call: TRBJ2-1; v_call: TRBV9; cdr3_aa: ASSVEGGGAYNEQF
cdr3_length: 14; j_call: TRBJ2-3; v_call: TRBV28; cdr3_aa: TSSSWTSGTWDAQY
cdr3_length: 13; j_call: TRBJ1-2; v_call: TRBV14; cdr3_aa: ASSQGLQFFSGYT
cdr3_length: 12; j_call: TRBJ2-1; v_call: TRBV20-1; cdr3_aa: SAIPGQGGNEQF
cdr3_length: 10; j_call: TRBJ1-2; v_call: TRBV29-1; cdr3_aa: SVDGSSYGYT
cdr3_length: 14; j_call: TRBJ2-3; v_call: TRBV9; cdr3_aa: ASSVALAGDTDTQY
cdr3_length: 12; j_call: TRBJ2-7; v_call: TRBV5-1; cdr3_aa: ASSPGAISYEQY
cdr3_length: 11; j_call: TRBJ1-1; v_call: TRBV5-1; cdr3_aa: ASSLGQSAEAF
cdr3_length: 14; j_call: TRBJ2-1; v_call: TRBV28; cdr3_aa: ASSLTGRGYYNEQF
cdr3_length: 12; j_call: TRBJ2-3; v_call: TRBV7-9; cdr3_aa: ASALGGSTDTQY
cdr3_length: 14; j_call: TRBJ2-1; v_call: TRBV7-2; cdr3_aa: ASSSGSTGYMNEQF
cdr3_length: 12; j_call: TRBJ2-1; v_call: TRBV7-3; cdr3_aa: ASSQITMGGEQF
cdr3_length: 13; j_call: TRBJ2-7; v_call: TRBV6-2/TRBV6-3; cdr3_aa: AGKLGSSGIYEQY
cdr3_length: 12; j_call: TRBJ2-4; v_call: TRBV6-6; cdr3_aa: ASSQRDRNGIQY
cdr3_length: 13; j_call: TRBJ2-3; v_call: TRBV7-2; cdr3_aa: ASSLRGEIGDTQY
cdr3_length: 11; j_call: TRBJ1-2; v_call: TRBV12-3/TRBV12-4; cdr3_aa: ASSFSWRSGYT
cdr3_length: 11; j_call: TRBJ1-4; v_call: TRBV19; cdr3_aa: ATMDQGDEKLF
cdr3_length: 12; j_call: TRBJ2-5; v_call: TRBV30; cdr3_aa: AWSASGTPETQY
cdr3_length: 13; j_call: TRBJ2-3; v_call: TRBV11-2; cdr3_aa: ASSLGTSGRDTQY
cdr3_length: 15; j_call: TRBJ2-3; v_call: TRBV20-1; cdr3_aa: SARVAGTGGSTDTQY
cdr3_length: 12; j_call: TRBJ2-5; v_call: TRBV20-1; cdr3_aa: SARTSGRQETQY
cdr3_length: 12; j_call: TRBJ2-7; v_call: TRBV2; cdr3_aa: ASSAGSGTYEQY
cdr3_length: 12; j_call: TRBJ2-5; v_call: TRBV5-1; cdr3_aa: ASSSGTPKNEQY
cdr3_length: 14; j_call: TRBJ2-1; v_call: TRBV27; cdr3_aa: ASSAPVGQASNEQF
cdr3_length: 14; j_call: TRBJ2-5; v_call: TRBV6-2/TRBV6-3; cdr3_aa: ASSYLAGVLQETQY
cdr3_length: 12; j_call: TRBJ2-7; v_call: TRBV7-2; cdr3_aa: ASSETGTSYEQY
cdr3_length: 10; j_call: TRBJ1-2; v_call: TRBV12-3/TRBV12-4; cdr3_aa: ASAVGGDGYT
cdr3_length: 13; j_call: TRBJ2-1; v_call: TRBV11-2; cdr3_aa: ASSSRTRSYNEQF
cdr3_length: 18; j_call: TRBJ2-7; v_call: TRBV10-3; cdr3_aa: AISESSSTLPGQYPYEQY
cdr3_length: 13; j_call: TRBJ2-6; v_call: TRBV7-2; cdr3_aa: ASSVQLSGANVLT
cdr3_length: 13; j_call: TRBJ2-7; v_call: TRBV5-1; cdr3_aa: ASSLEGRGIWEQY
cdr3_length: 11; j_call: TRBJ2-7; v_call: TRBV5-4; cdr3_aa: ASSYFGTYEQY
cdr3_length: 12; j_call: TRBJ1-4; v_call: TRBV6-1; cdr3_aa: ATEQGVGNEKLF
cdr3_length: 11; j_call: TRBJ1-2; v_call: TRBV5-6; cdr3_aa: ASSSGRLYGCT
cdr3_length: 9; j_call: TRBJ1-1; v_call: TRBV7-3; cdr3_aa: ASSDRGQAF
cdr3_length: 10; j_call: TRBJ2-7; v_call: TRBV3-1; cdr3_aa: ASSQDHYEQY
cdr3_length: 14; j_call: TRBJ2-5; v_call: TRBV7-9; cdr3_aa: ASSSNGLAGEETQY
cdr3_length: 12; j_call: TRBJ2-1; v_call: TRBV6-1; cdr3_aa: ASSERLAGYEQF
cdr3_length: 12; j_call: TRBJ2-5; v_call: TRBV10-3; cdr3_aa: ATSTSGGKETQY
cdr3_length: 12; j_call: TRBJ1-4; v_call: TRBV20-1; cdr3_aa: SAWGTAVNEKLF
cdr3_length: 12; j_call: TRBJ2-3; v_call: TRBV7-9; cdr3_aa: ASSGPRGADTQY
cdr3_length: 11; j_call: TRBJ1-5; v_call: TRBV6-6; cdr3_aa: ASSDSLTQPQH
cdr3_length: 13; j_call: TRBJ2-1; v_call: TRBV19; cdr3_aa: ASKGQGRFYNEQF
cdr3_length: 13; j_call: TRBJ2-5; v_call: TRBV5-5; cdr3_aa: ASSRAPTGQETQY
cdr3_length: 12; j_call: TRBJ2-3; v_call: TRBV29-1; cdr3_aa: SVPASSGADTQY
cdr3_length: 15; j_call: NA; v_call: TRBV10-3; cdr3_aa: AISEWVLGGLRYEQY
cdr3_length: 12; j_call: TRBJ2-7; v_call: TRBV10-1; cdr3_aa: ASSERRERSEQY
cdr3_length: 13; j_call: TRBJ2-2; v_call: TRBV28; cdr3_aa: ASSTWDLDTGELF
cdr3_length: 14; j_call: TRBJ1-4; v_call: TRBV5-1; cdr3_aa: ASSGGTILGEEKLF